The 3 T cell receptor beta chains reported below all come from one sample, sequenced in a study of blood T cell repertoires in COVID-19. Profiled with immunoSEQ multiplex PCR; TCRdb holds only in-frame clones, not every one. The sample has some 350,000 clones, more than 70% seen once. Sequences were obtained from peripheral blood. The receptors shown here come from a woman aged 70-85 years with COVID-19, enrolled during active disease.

CDR3 residues: CATSDPRTGFYEQYF. The DNA for the CDR3 is TGTGCCACCAGTGACCCCCGGACGGGATTCTACGAGCAGTACTTC. V and J are TRBV24-1 and TRBJ2-7, with D tentatively TRBD2 (5 bases). V was clipped by 4 bases and J by 3 bases, with 15 bases between them. Germline V lookup: CDR1 KGHDR, CDR2 SFDVKD. The length of the CDR3 is 15 residues.

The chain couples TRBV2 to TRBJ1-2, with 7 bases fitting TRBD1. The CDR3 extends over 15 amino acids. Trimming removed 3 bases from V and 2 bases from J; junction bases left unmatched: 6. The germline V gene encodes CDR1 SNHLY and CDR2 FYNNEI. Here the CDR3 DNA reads TGTGCCAGCAGTGACTTGGACAGGATAAACTATGGCTACACCTTC. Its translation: CASSDLDRINYGYTF.

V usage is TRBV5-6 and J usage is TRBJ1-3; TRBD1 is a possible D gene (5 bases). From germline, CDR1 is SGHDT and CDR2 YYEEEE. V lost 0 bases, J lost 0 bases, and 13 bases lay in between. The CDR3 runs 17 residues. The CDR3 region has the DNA TGTGCCAGCAGCTTGGATACAGGAACGATCTCTGGAAACACCATATATTTT. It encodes CASSLDTGTISGNTIYF.